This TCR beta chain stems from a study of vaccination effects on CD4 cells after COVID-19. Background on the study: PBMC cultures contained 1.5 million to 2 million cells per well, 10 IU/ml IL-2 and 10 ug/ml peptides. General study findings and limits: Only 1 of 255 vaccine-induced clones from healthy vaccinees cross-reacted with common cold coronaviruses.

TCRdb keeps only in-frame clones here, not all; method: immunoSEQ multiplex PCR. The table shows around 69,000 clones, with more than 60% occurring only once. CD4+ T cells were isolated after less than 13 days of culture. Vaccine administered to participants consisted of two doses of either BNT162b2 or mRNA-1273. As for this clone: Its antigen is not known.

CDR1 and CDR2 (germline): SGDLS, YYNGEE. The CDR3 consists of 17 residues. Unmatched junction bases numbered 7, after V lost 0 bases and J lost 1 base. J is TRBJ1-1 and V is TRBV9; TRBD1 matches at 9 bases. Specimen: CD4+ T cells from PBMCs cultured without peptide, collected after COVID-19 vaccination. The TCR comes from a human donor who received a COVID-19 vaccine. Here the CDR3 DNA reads TGTGCCAGCAGCGTAGGCCCGGGACAGGGACAGAACACTGAAGCTTTCTTT. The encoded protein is CASSVGPGQGQNTEAFF.